This entry lists 13 T cell receptor beta chains sequenced from one sample in a study of cytomegalovirus exposure and HLA in healthy donors. Produced via immunoSEQ multiplex PCR; TCRdb's table is partial and in-frame only. Among 95,000 to 150,000 clones listed, approximately 87% were seen once. What was sequenced was PBMCs. The receptors come from a woman younger than 45 in good health and CMV-seronegative.

The chain employs TRBV21-1 and TRBJ2-7; the D call in the table, TRBD2, was not verified against the DNA. TRBV21-1 is a pseudogene. This CDR3 spans 15 amino acids. The CDR3 bases are TGTGCCAGCAGCAAAAATTTTCCGGGAGGGCTCGAGCAGTACTTC. Residues: CASSKNFPGGLEQYF.

V and J are TRBV6-5 and TRBJ1-1; D might be TRBD1 (5 bases). V lost 3 bases to trimming and J lost 1 base, with 15 bases between them. The germline gives CDR1 MNHEY, CDR2 SVGAGI. This CDR3 spans 16 amino acids. The CDR3: CASSYILPGGNTEAFF. The DNA of the CDR3 is TGTGCCAGCAGTTATATCCTGCCCGGGGGGAACACTGAAGCTTTCTTT.

This clone has just one count. This chain links TRBV11-3 with TRBJ2-3; 14 bases align to TRBD2. The CDR3 has 17 residues. Germline CDR1 is SGHNT and CDR2 is YENEEA. J gave up 3 bases and V 5 bases, and 7 bases lay outside the gene matches. The DNA for the CDR3 is TGTGCCAGCAGCCCAGGGACTAGCGGGGGCCCTACAGATACGCAGTATTTT. Its translation: CASSPGTSGGPTDTQYF.

This clone was found a few times. The rearrangement joins TRBV13 to TRBJ2-7; 11 bases are shared with TRBD2. The J segment lost 2 bases and the V segment lost 0 bases, leaving 6 bases of the junction unmatched. Germline V CDR1 and CDR2: PRHDT, FYEKMQ (reference sequence). This CDR3 contains 17 residues. The CDR3 sequence: CASSLGFLAGGTYEQYF. Here the CDR3 DNA reads TGTGCCAGCAGCTTAGGTTTCCTAGCGGGGGGTACCTACGAGCAGTACTTC.

Only a few counts were recorded for this clone. V usage is TRBV29-1 and J usage is TRBJ2-7, with 7 bases identical to TRBD1. This CDR3 has 11 amino acids. Germline V CDR1 and CDR2: SQVTM, ANQGSEA. The V and J ends lost 8 bases and 3 bases, in that order; junction bases with no gene match: 4. In DNA, the CDR3 is TGCAGCACCCGACAGGGCTACGAGCAGTACTTC. The encoded protein is CSTRQGYEQYF.

The V gene is TRBV6-1, the J gene TRBJ2-7; D perhaps matches TRBD2 (6 bases). The CDR3 has 15 residues. CDR1 and CDR2 from the germline V gene are MNHNS and SASEGT. The V gene lost 3 bases and the J gene lost 0 bases, with 12 bases spanning the gap. DNA for the CDR3: TGTGCCAGCAGTGATTGGAGGGGCAGCTCCTACGAGCAGTACTTC. It is translated as CASSDWRGSSYEQYF.

The chain carries TRBV7-2 and TRBJ2-1, with 9 positions matching TRBD1. This CDR3 spans 14 amino acids. V trimming: 5 bases; J trimming: 9 bases; junction bases outside the gene matches: 8. The germline gives CDR1 SGHTA, CDR2 FQGNSA. The DNA for the CDR3 is TGTGCCAGCAGCCCGGGACAGGGATCTCGTGAGCAGTTCTTC. Its translation is CASSPGQGSREQFF.

The chain carries TRBV7-6 and TRBJ2-1; 11 positions agree with TRBD2. J gave up 5 bases and V 1 base, and 16 bases lay outside the gene matches. The CDR3 length is 20 residues. CDR1 SGHVS and CDR2 FNYEAQ come from the germline V gene. The CDR3 loop is CASSLGPSSGGPGANNEQFF. The CDR3 bases are TGTGCCAGCAGCTTAGGCCCCTCTAGCGGGGGGCCCGGTGCGAACAATGAGCAGTTCTTC.

The chain links TRBV11-3 to TRBJ2-1; 9 nucleotides line up with TRBD1. The CDR3 is 16 residues long. Trimming at V came to 3 bases and at J to 2 bases, leaving 5 bases not matched to a gene. Per germline, CDR1 SGHNT and CDR2 YENEEA. The CDR3 DNA reads TGTGCCAGCAGCTTGCTCCGGGACAGGGCCTACAATGAGCAGTTCTTC. This encodes CASSLLRDRAYNEQFF.

The rearrangement uses TRBV23-1 and TRBJ2-7, with a possible D match to TRBD1 (6 bases). TRBV23-1 is flagged as an ORF with uncertain function. The CDR3 has 14 amino acids. Between the trimmed V and J ends, which lost 6 bases and 0 bases, there was a span of 12 bases. Here the CDR3 DNA reads TGCGCCAGCAGAATCGACAGGACCTCCTACGAGCAGTACTTC. Translated, it gives CASRIDRTSYEQYF.

The V call is TRBV5-3, the J call TRBJ2-1; TRBD2 matches at 7 bases. TRBV5-3 is flagged as an ORF with uncertain function. V lost 4 bases and J lost 0; bases outside the gene matches: 7. The length of the CDR3 is 16 residues. CDR3: CARSPAGRTSYNEQFF. DNA of the CDR3: TGTGCCAGAAGCCCCGCCGGGAGGACCTCCTACAATGAGCAGTTCTTC.

The chain is built from TRBV6-6 and TRBJ2-5; D call uncertain. V was shortened by 2 bases and J by 3 bases, with 4 bases between the two germline ends. From germline, CDR1 is MNHNY and CDR2 SVGAGI (reference sequence). The CDR3 consists of 12 residues. CDR3 sequence (DNA): TGTGCCAGCAGTTACGGAGAAGAGACCCAGTACTTC. Protein: CASSYGEETQYF.

The chain recombines TRBV5-1 with TRBJ1-1, with D perhaps TRBD1 (5 bases). The germline V gene has CDR1 SGHRS and CDR2 YFSETQ. V dropped 2 bases and J dropped 1 base, with 12 bases sitting between them. The CDR3 has 15 residues. The CDR3 coding sequence is TGCGCCAGCAGCTTCCATTCGGGGGGGAACACTGAAGCTTTCTTT. Translated, it gives CASSFHSGGNTEAFF. Filled out from reference TRBV5-1 and TRBJ1-1, the complete variable domain reads KAGVTQTPRYLIKTRGQQVTLSCSPISGHRSVSWYQQTPGQGLQFLFEYFSETQRNKGNFPGRFSGRQFSNSRSEMNVSTLELGDSALYLCASSFHSGGNTEAFFGQGTRLTVV.